This TCR beta chain was found in a study of cytomegalovirus exposure and HLA in healthy donors (dated by TCRdb to 2016 to 2017). A note on the overall study: An earlier analysis of several hundred of the donors reported 276 Gb of sequence data and about 100 million unique TCR beta sequences from about 179 million T cells. Around 320 gigabases of sequencing data and approximately 85 million unique TCR sequences were included in an early release covering about 700 HLA-typed donors. The genetic ancestry cluster associated with self-reported Caucasian donors included over 80% of the 398 genotyped donors. The aim of the study was to test whether cataloging public T cell receptors could identify signatures of past pathogen exposure. The study profiled the T cell repertoires of hundreds of subjects by immunosequencing and related them to cytomegalovirus serostatus. A separate validation cohort of roughly 110 different subjects was used in addition to the roughly 620-subject first cohort. High-throughput TCR immunosequencing, statistical association of individual TCRs with disease status, and machine learning were combined to predict cytomegalovirus infection status. To study patterns of TCR occurrence, a later analysis re-analyzed previously published TCR beta repertoires from around 700 donors and added high-resolution HLA genotyping. In the later analysis, no new phenotypic data were used to find candidate immune exposures; instead, reliance was placed on TCR beta sequences and their occurrence across donors. In an earlier analysis of 550 to 700 of the donors, high-throughput TCR beta sequencing was used to judge whether each TCR beta V gene segment behaved as functional or pseudogenic. Donor age, sex, ethnicity and CMV serostatus were compiled alongside the repertoire data. Genome-wide SNP genotypes for about 60% of the roughly 670 donors were used in a later genetic analysis, which treated that subset as a discovery cohort. All discovery cohort repertoires had been generated on a single sequencing platform. HLA typing covered class I and class II loci at four-digit resolution. The number of donors typed differed by locus, with 629-630 for A, B, C, DRB1 and DQB1, 522 for DQA1, 600 to 610 for DPA1, and some 440 for DPB1. Because of strong linkage in the cohort, a few DR-DQ haplotypes were treated as single units for association and clustering. Among 350 to 400 genotyped donors of the cohort, an average of around 240,000 unique TCR beta nucleotide sequences were sequenced per donor, around a sixth of them non-productive.

Library prep was done by the immunoSEQ multiplex PCR assay. A mixture of 60 forward primers for TCR Vbeta segments and 13 reverse primers for TCR Jbeta segments was used in the multiplex PCR. The CDR3 region of rearranged TCR beta genes was amplified from genomic DNA with a multiplex PCR assay. The amplified TCR beta libraries were sequenced on the Illumina HiSeq System as 87-base-pair reads. As for the original processing: A later analysis counted some 80 million unique TCR beta chains across the 666 repertoires, and around 12 million of these chains were shared by at least two donors. Raw reads were error-corrected and collapsed into unique sequences by a nearest-neighbor algorithm in which closely related sequences were merged to remove PCR and sequencing errors. Alignment of CDR3 sequences to IMGT reference sequences was used to assign V, D and J gene segments. For a sequence to be retained, a match of at least six nucleotides to both a V gene segment and a J gene segment was required. A rearrangement was called productive if the CDR3 had no stop codons and remained in frame with V and J, and every other rearrangement was called non-productive. CDR3 was defined according to IMGT convention as the region running from the second conserved V-encoded cysteine to the conserved J-encoded phenylalanine. In an earlier analysis of 550 to 650 of the donors, sequences lacking an unambiguous match to a single V gene segment were excluded. An earlier analysis of several hundred of the donors called V segments functional above 56.7% productive rearrangements and segregating when the between-donor standard deviation exceeded 5%. A statistical classification framework was built to diagnose cytomegalovirus status from the catalog of TCR beta chain sequences. In a later analysis, V and J genes were assigned by comparing TCR nucleotide sequences against IMGT/GENE-DB human TR gene sequences. In a later analysis, CDR3 sequences and most-parsimonious VDJ recombination scenarios were assigned using the TCRdist pipeline. In a later analysis, each TCR beta chain was defined by its CDR3 amino acid sequence together with its V-gene family, and reads lacking a unique V-gene family were excluded. A later analysis removed 500 to 600 highly shared, low-generation-probability nucleotide sequences to deal with suspected cross-contamination and a sequencing artifact. In a later analysis, a clonal expansion index for each public chain was calculated from normalized within-repertoire ranks of inferred template counts. Generation probabilities in a later analysis came from a VDJ recombination model fitted to out-of-frame rearrangements, and those results were checked against IGoR. In a later analysis, hypergeometric tests were used to score TCR-TCR, TCR-HLA and TCR-CMV co-occurrence, with a repertoire-size bias correction applied to TCR pairs. To estimate false discovery rates, a later analysis permuted the HLA or CMV assignments 20 times. In a later analysis, co-occurring TCRs were grouped using DBSCAN, with TCRdist sequence similarity added in when clustering inside HLA-allele-positive subsets. Repertoires with fewer than 30,000 or more than 120,000 public chains were left out of co-occurrence clustering, as were about five repertoires with anomalous nucleotide sharing. TCRdb took this table from immuneACCESS and kept in-frame rearrangements with V and J called. Such tables lack part of the clones; where checked against another copy, unresolved V genes explain under half of the gap, and the rest is unexplained. The V and J calls and clone size were taken over from that table, and D and trimming were inferred from the DNA. The sample contains about 140,000 clones, more than 65% of them found a single time. The ten largest account for approximately 1.8% of the sample.

Regarding this clone: What antigen it recognizes has not been identified. Base-call qualities are not available, and no considerably larger clone is one nucleotide away.

Points the paper makes about the study in general: Most TCR sequences were seen in very few donors, while some public TCRs were found in many individuals. A later analysis found that TCR association rates varied across HLA loci, with DRB1 alleles showing the most associated TCRs and HLA-C alleles the fewest. A total of 164 TCR beta chains were listed by the study as associated with cytomegalovirus. Cytomegalovirus status was reported to be diagnosed by the classifier with high specificity and sensitivity in both the original and validation cohorts. In vitro tests confirmed that three of the cytomegalovirus-associated TCR beta chains recognize cytomegalovirus antigens. Most CMV-associated TCR beta chains appeared to be HLA-restricted in a later analysis, and the HLA associations seemed to be driven largely by CMV exposure. Because counts were too low, seventeen rarely observed V segments, including chromosome 9 orphons, were excluded from the earlier analysis of roughly 580 of the donors. A further reported finding was that TCR beta sequences accurately predicted the HLA-A and HLA-B alleles for most subjects in the first cohort. Linkage disequilibrium might explain the correlated functional status among segregating V segments, but an unknown experimental factor could not be ruled out. The presence/absence analyses assumed that sequencing depth was roughly uniform across donors, and that assumption may not be true. At a false discovery rate of 0.05, a later analysis linked 16,951 TCR beta sequences to specific HLA alleles. In a later analysis, HLA-associated TCR beta chains showed more clonal expansion and lower generation probabilities than non-associated chains that were equally common. A cluster of highly shared sequence variants was judged likely to be a technical artifact of the sequencing pipeline. Several of the top co-occurrence clusters appeared to be linked to parvovirus B19, influenza, CMV and Epstein-Barr virus, according to a later analysis. Assigning TCR associations to individual alleles was difficult when HLA alleles, especially DR and DQ, strongly co-occurred. V-gene and J-gene trimming of TCR beta chains was associated with a missense DCLRE1C variant in a later genetic analysis, and the association was replicated in an independent cohort. Some IMGT-functional V segments, including TRBV6-2 and TRBV6-3, could not be distinguished by the 87-base-pair reads and were therefore excluded. The authors suggested that the approach could potentially be extended to other disease states and immunological phenotypes. In an earlier analysis of 587 of the donors, most TCR beta V segments appeared in productive rearrangements about 87% or about 30% of the time, broadly matching IMGT annotations. Because HLA typing was unavailable for some donors at each locus, only the typed subset was used in association tests. In this cohort, only TCR beta chains were sequenced, and detectable features were limited by the absence of alpha or paired-chain data. According to a later genetic analysis, donors in an Asian-associated ancestry cluster had fewer N-insertions in productive TCRs than the approximately 670-donor mean. For the cohort, immune exposure information was limited to CMV serostatus.

There are 15 amino acids in the CDR3, from cysteine to phenylalanine inclusive. Just the 45-base CDR3 DNA is kept, in frame starting at base 1. Per the germline V gene, SGHTA is the CDR1 and FQGTGA is the CDR2. Here V drops 3 bases and J drops 2 bases, and the junction holds 4 bases not matched to any gene. The cohort comprised 550 to 700 healthy bone marrow donors. All cohort members were sampled while nominally healthy, although unrecorded immune exposures were likely present. The donor was CMV seronegative and was included in the group of 352 seronegative cohort members. A peripheral blood sample was provided by each donor, and peripheral blood mononuclear cells were used for TCR beta sequencing. The Qiagen DNeasy Blood Extraction Kit was used to extract genomic DNA from the blood cell samples.

The sequenced material came from PBMCs. Rearrangement joined TRBV7-3 to TRBJ2-1, with 7 bases matching TRBD2. The receptor was isolated from a woman between 25 and 40 years old in good health and CMV-seronegative. The sequenced DNA: TGTGCCAGCAGCTTGTTCGGGACTACCTACAATGAGCAGTTCTTC. It encodes CASSLFGTTYNEQFF.